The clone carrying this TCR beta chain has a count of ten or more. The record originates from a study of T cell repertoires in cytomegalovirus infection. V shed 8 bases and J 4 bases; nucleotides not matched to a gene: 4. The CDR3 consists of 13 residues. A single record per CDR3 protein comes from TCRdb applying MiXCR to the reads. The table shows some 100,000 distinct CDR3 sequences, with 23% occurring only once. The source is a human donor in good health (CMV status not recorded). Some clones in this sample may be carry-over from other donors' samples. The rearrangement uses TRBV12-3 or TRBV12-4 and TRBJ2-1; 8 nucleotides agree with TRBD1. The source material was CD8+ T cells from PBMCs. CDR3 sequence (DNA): TGTGCCAGCTCGGGACAGGATTACAATGAGCAGTTCTTC. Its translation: CASSGQDYNEQFF.